The 12 T cell receptor beta chains below come from one sample, sequenced in a study of cytomegalovirus exposure and HLA in healthy donors. Primers for the PCR totalled 60 Vbeta and 13 Jbeta. Assay: immunoSEQ multiplex PCR; the TCRdb copy retains only in-frame clones and omits some. The repertoire holds about 81,000 clones, with around four fifths as singletons. The specimen was PBMCs. These receptors came from a man aged 50-60 years in good health and CMV-seropositive.

The genes are TRBV4-3 and TRBJ2-1, with 11 bases identical to TRBD2. Germline trimming cut 3 bases from V and 2 bases from J; bases unmatched to any gene: 9. The CDR3 is 18 residues long. Germline loops: CDR1 LGHNA, CDR2 YSLEER. The CDR3 spells CASSQAPPGLAAYNEQFF. The CDR3, as DNA: TGCGCCAGCAGCCAGGCACCCCCGGGACTAGCGGCCTACAATGAGCAGTTCTTC.

V and J are TRBV27 and TRBJ1-2, with D perhaps TRBD1 (5 bases). V dropped 6 bases and J dropped 5 bases, with 22 bases sitting between them. Germline V gene data show CDR1 as MNHEY and CDR2 as SMNVEV (reference sequence). The CDR3 is made up of 16 amino acids. CDR3 sequence reads: CASSPRGLEFSYGYTF. CDR3 nucleotides: TGTGCCAGCAGCCCACGGGGGTTGGAGTTTTCGTATGGCTACACCTTC.

The chain uses TRBV4-2 and TRBJ2-1; TRBD2 might be the D (6 bases). CDR1 and CDR2 (germline): LGHNA, YNFKEQ. The length of the CDR3 is 18 residues. V gave up 0 bases and J gave up 2 bases, with 17 bases separating them. The chain's CDR3 is CASSQDPSWEAPYNEQFF. The CDR3 DNA reads as TGTGCCAGCAGCCAAGACCCCTCTTGGGAGGCCCCCTACAATGAGCAGTTCTTC.

Worth noting for this clone: An end of the junction does not agree with germline; a read error may underlie this. The chain couples TRBV7-9 to TRBJ2-7; 7 bases match TRBD2. The CDR3 is 14 amino acids. The germline CDR1 and CDR2 sequences are SEHNR and FQNEAQ (reference sequence). In DNA, the CDR3 is TGTTCCAGCAGCTTAGGAGCGGGAAACTACGAGCAGTACTTC. Amino acids: CSSSLGAGNYEQYF.

The table lists this clone with a few counts. The chain uses TRBV10-3 and TRBJ1-2; 7 bases line up with TRBD1. This CDR3 region has 12 residues. V dropped 10 bases and J dropped 4; count of bases not matched to a gene: 6. The germline CDR1 and CDR2 sequences are ENHRY and SYGVKD. The CDR3 sequence is CASSEGAYGYTF. In nucleotides, the CDR3 is TGTGCCAGTTCGGAGGGGGCCTATGGCTACACCTTC.

A few counts support this clone. The chain joins TRBV19 to TRBJ1-4; D is unresolved. Germline CDR1 is LNHDA and CDR2 is SQIVND (reference sequence). V was shortened by 2 bases and J by 8 bases, with 15 bases between the two germline ends. CDR3 size: 15 residues. CDR3 coding DNA: TGTGCCAGTAGTATATGGGGAGGGAGAGGAGAAAAACTGTTTTTT. Protein product: CASSIWGGRGEKLFF.

DNA for the CDR3: TGTGCCAGTAGTATGCTTGCGGGAGCAGTGAATGAGCAGTTCTTC. Its translation: CASSMLAGAVNEQFF. The chain couples TRBV19 to TRBJ2-1; TRBD2 matches at 7 bases. After removal of 3 bases from V and 7 bases from J, the junction contained 9 bases not matched to a gene. CDR3 length equals 15 residues. Germline-derived CDR1 and CDR2 are LNHDA and SQIVND (reference sequence).

Notes on this clone: Germline and junction disagree at one end, which may indicate a read error. J is TRBJ2-6 and V is TRBV5-4; possible D gene TRBD1, 5 bases. The germline CDR1 and CDR2 sequences are SGHNT and YYREEE (reference sequence). The CDR3 totals 16 residues. The CDR3 loop reads CASSSVQTQGANGLTF. CDR3 bases: TGTGCCAGCAGCTCGGTTCAGACACAAGGGGCCAACGGCCTGACTTTC.

This rearrangement joins TRBV6-5 to TRBJ2-5; unclear D gene. Per the germline V gene, CDR1 is MNHEY and CDR2 is SVGAGI. The ends were cut back, 6 bases at V and 4 bases at J, with 12 bases in the middle. This CDR3 comprises 13 residues. The CDR3 protein is CASSGSERETQYF. CDR3 nucleotides: TGTGCCAGCAGCGGGTCGGAAAGAGAGACCCAGTACTTC.

This chain joins TRBV7-3 and TRBJ2-1, with D possibly TRBD2 on 5 matching bases. CDR1 and CDR2 from the germline V gene are SGHTA and FQGTGA. The V and J ends lost 1 base and 2 bases respectively, with 12 bases between them. The CDR3 runs to 16 residues. In nucleotides, the CDR3 is TGTGCCAGCAGCTTAAACTCGGGGTATACCTACAATGAGCAGTTCTTC. Translation gives CASSLNSGYTYNEQFF.

Worth noting for this clone: At one boundary the junction diverges from the germline segment, which might be a read error. V is TRBV7-9 and J is TRBJ2-7, with D perhaps assigned TRBD1 or TRBD2 (5 bases each). Germline lookup yields CDR1 SEHNR and CDR2 FQNEAQ (reference sequence). The CDR3 loop spans 16 amino acids. The CDR3 DNA reads as TGTTCCAGCAGCTTAGCGTCTTCAGGGTTCATCTACGAGCAGTACTTC. Encoded protein: CSSSLASSGFIYEQYF.

The V call is TRBV5-6, the J call TRBJ2-2, with a possible D match to TRBD2 (6 bases). CDR1 and CDR2 (germline): SGHDT, YYEEEE. The CDR3 has 15 residues. V lost 3 bases and J lost 7, with 16 bases in between. This CDR3 is CASSSSSVSYGELFF. The DNA of the CDR3 is TGTGCCAGCAGCTCCTCTAGCGTCTCCTACGGGGAGCTGTTTTTT.